This T cell receptor beta chain was retrieved from a study of T cells after somatic rescue of genetic block. This clone was recorded only once. The germline V gene has CDR1 SGHVS and CDR2 FNYEAQ. Trimming removed 0 bases from V and 4 bases from J, with 21 bases in between. The CDR3 totals 18 residues. The method was immunoSEQ multiplex PCR; TCRdb's version includes in-frame clones alone and lacks a portion of them. The data contain 110,000 or so clones, around nine tenths of them singletons. Input material: peripheral blood mononuclear cells (PBMCs). The receptor's source is a young woman. This chain joins TRBV7-6 and TRBJ2-5; D is possibly TRBD1 or TRBD2 (5 bases each). The CDR3 DNA sequence: TGTGCCAGCAGCTTAGCGCTATTGGGGGACCTCGGGCGAGAGACCCAGTACTTC. It is translated as CASSLALLGDLGRETQYF.